The 21 T cell receptor beta chains reported below all come from one sample, sequenced in a study of tumor-infiltrating lymphocytes in primary liver carcinoma. From about 0.45 ug total RNA, TCR beta cDNA was generated with a primer in the constant region. Three rounds of nested multiplex PCR with slightly modified ARM-PCR produced TCR beta libraries. The opening two PCR rounds, around 9 cycles each, paired TRBV1-TRBV30 forward primers with a C-beta reverse primer. TCRdb used MiXCR to reprocess the multiplex PCR reads, holding one entry per CDR3 protein. This sample has some 50,000 distinct CDR3 sequences, with about two thirds found just once. Each 20-30 mg portion of unsorted bulk tissue served as the source for co-extraction of RNA and DNA. What was sequenced was liver tumor tissue from sampling region 5. Noted subset: tumor region T5, tumor centre. Source of these receptors: a man between 35 and 55 years old with primary liver carcinoma and hepatitis B virus infection.

Concerning this clonotype itself: This clone may be a read error of a much larger clone one base away. As DNA, the CDR3 is TGTGCCAGCAGCTCGGGATACAAGGAAGGCTCTGAGATCCAGTACTTC. Translation: CASSSGYKEGSEIQYF. The chain has TRBV5-4 and TRBJ2-5, with a tentative D call TRBD2 (5 bases). The CDR3 contains 16 residues. Germline CDR1 is SGHNT and CDR2 is YYREEE (reference sequence). Combining the CDR3 with reference TRBV5-4 and TRBJ2-5 gives the whole variable domain ETGVTQSPTHLIKTRGQQVTLRCSSQSGHNTVSWYQQALGQGPQFIFQYYREEENGRGNFPPRFSGLQFPNYSSELNVNALELDDSALYLCASSSGYKEGSEIQYFGPGTRLLVL.

Worth noting for this clonotype: This CDR3 is missing its conserved last phenylalanine or tryptophan, likely due to a read error. The limits of the CDR3 on the DNA are not certain, so only TCRdb's listed CDR3 is given. The chain employs TRBV29-1 and TRBJ1-4; the table's D call, TRBD1, has no DNA check behind it. CDR1 is SQVTM and CDR2 is ANQGSEA in the germline V gene. The CDR3 is 12 amino acids in total, end residues counted. CDR3 region: CSVQGLDEKLSL.

Points on this clonotype: At one of its ends the junction is not consistent with the germline gene, which may arise from a read error. The genes are TRBV11-2 and TRBJ2-3; possibly TRBD1 or TRBD2 for D (6 bases each). The CDR3 runs 16 residues. The germline V gene has CDR1 SGHAT and CDR2 FQNNGV. Written as DNA, the CDR3 is TGTGCCAGCGGCCCGCTGGGGGGCAGGGGCACAGACACGCAGTATTTT. Its protein product is CASGPLGGRGTDTQYF.

With respect to this clonotype: The junction departs from the called germline gene at one end, perhaps through a read error. The chain links TRBV12-3 or TRBV12-4 to TRBJ1-5, with 7 bases aligning to TRBD2. The J call may not be correct, given that the DNA end is closer to TRBJ2-3. The CDR3 is 14 residues long. The CDR3 protein is CASNLLGGYQPQYF. CDR3 coding DNA: TGTGCCAGCAATTTATTGGGGGGGTACCAGCCCCAGTATTTT.

For this clonotype: Since no conserved phenylalanine or tryptophan closes the CDR3, a read error is the likely cause. No DNA is shown, since the ends of the CDR3 on it are uncertain; the CDR3 is the one TCRdb lists. This chain joins TRBV29-1 and TRBJ2-3. The CDR3 comprises 10 residues, both ends counted. Germline V gene data show CDR1 as SQVTM and CDR2 as ANQGSEA. CDR3 region: CSVVQQTKYY.

As regards this clonotype: Sequence at one end of the junction differs from germline and may be a read error. This chain uses TRBV6-1 with TRBJ2-7; D may be TRBD1 (6 bases). Germline assignment: CDR1 MNHNS and CDR2 SASEGT. This CDR3 comprises 14 residues. For the CDR3, the DNA is TGTGCCAGCAACTTCGGGACATTGAACTACGAGCAGTATTTC. It specifies CASNFGTLNYEQYF.

The chain has TRBV18 and TRBJ2-7; 8 bases fit TRBD2. V lost 3 bases to trimming and J lost 1 base; unmatched junction nucleotides: 8. The CDR3 has 16 residues. In germline, CDR1 is KGHSH, CDR2 LQKENI. The CDR3, as DNA: TGTGCCAGCTCACCCGCCGGGGGGGGGCGGTCCTACGAGCAGTACTTC. Its protein product is CASSPAGGGRSYEQYF.

Comments on this clonotype: Germline is not matched at one junction end, which may reflect a read error. The chain links TRBV11-2 to TRBJ2-3; the D gene is possibly TRBD1 (6 bases). This CDR3 spans 15 amino acids. Germline loops: CDR1 SGHAT, CDR2 FQNNGV. CDR3 amino acids: CASSLETGGTDTHYF. The CDR3 bases are TGTGCCAGCAGCCTAGAGACTGGGGGCACAGATACGCATTATTTT.

The CDR3, as DNA: TGCATCAGCAGCTACAGGGAGAACACTGAAGCTTTCTTT. Translating gives CISSYRENTEAFF. This sequence joins TRBV4-1 and TRBJ1-1, with TRBD1 as a possible D gene (6 bases). CDR3 size: 13 residues. Germline V gene sequence: CDR1 MGHRA, CDR2 YSYEKL.

On this clonotype: This may be a read error: a much more frequent sequence differs by one nucleotide. This chain links TRBV7-9 with TRBJ2-7, with D possibly TRBD2 on 6 matching bases. The length of the CDR3 is 13 residues. Germline values: CDR1 SEHNR, CDR2 FQNEAQ (reference sequence). Trimming stripped 4 bases from V and 2 bases from J, with 9 bases between. The CDR3 region is CASSWDFPYEQYF. CDR3 sequence (DNA): TGTGCCAGCAGCTGGGACTTTCCCTACGAGCAGTACTTC.

Points on this clonotype: An end of the junction differs from the germline gene, which may be a read error. This rearrangement joins TRBV4-2 to TRBJ2-7, with 13 bases that match TRBD2. This CDR3 comprises 17 residues. Germline V gene data show CDR1 as LGHNA and CDR2 as YNFKEQ. Here the CDR3 reads CATTGLAGVHRSYEQYF. The DNA of the CDR3 is TGTGCCACTACTGGACTAGCGGGAGTTCATAGGTCCTATGAGCAGTACTTC.

Notes on this clonotype: The conserved closing phenylalanine or tryptophan is absent in this CDR3, likely reflecting a read error. The chain joins TRBV12-5 to TRBJ2-2, with TRBD1 identical over 8 bases. The CDR3 totals 14 residues. Per germline, CDR1 LGHNT and CDR2 FRNRAP. CDR3 coding DNA: TGTACTAGTGCCGCGGACAGGGACGGCGGGGAGCTGTTTCTT. Its translation is CTSAADRDGGELFL.

For this clonotype: Because the CDR3 is missing its conserved closing phenylalanine or tryptophan, this is likely a read error. This rearrangement joins TRBV4-1 to TRBJ1-5, with D possibly TRBD1 on 5 matching bases. Germline CDR1 and CDR2: MGHRA and YSYEKL. CDR3 length: 15 amino acids. V lost 0 bases, J lost 11 bases, and 17 bases lay in between. This chain's CDR3 is CASSQDIAGWQTQHL. The DNA for the CDR3 is TGCGCCAGCAGCCAAGATATCGCAGGGTGGCAGACCCAGCATTTG.

For this clonotype: One end of the junction does not line up with germline, which may come from a read error. The rearrangement joins TRBV28 to TRBJ2-1, with TRBD2 matching 11 bases. Germline V gene data show CDR1 as MDHEN and CDR2 as SYDVKM. This CDR3 has 15 amino acids. This chain's CDR3 is CASTLLAGVGNEPFF. The DNA of the CDR3 is TGTGCCAGCACTCTACTAGCGGGAGTTGGTAATGAGCCGTTTTTC. Combining the CDR3 with reference TRBV28 and TRBJ2-1 gives the whole variable domain DVKVTQSSRYLVKRTGEKVFLECVQDMDHENMFWYRQDPGLGLRLIYFSYDVKMKEKGDIPEGYSVSREKKERFSLILESASTNQTSMYLCASTLLAGVGNEPFFGPGTRLTVL.

This clonotype was detected many times. This sequence joins TRBV7-9 and TRBJ2-1; D is uncertain. With 6 bases removed from V and 5 bases from J, the gap between germline ends came to 17 bases. This CDR3 has 15 amino acids. Germline V gene data show CDR1 as SEHNR and CDR2 as FQNEAQ (reference sequence). The CDR3 spells CASSRVNWGNNEQFF. The CDR3 DNA sequence: TGTGCCAGCAGTCGAGTTAATTGGGGAAACAATGAGCAGTTCTTC.

As concerns this clonotype: Germline and junction disagree at one end, which may indicate a read error. The V gene is TRBV4-1, the J gene TRBJ2-6, with a possible D match to TRBD1 (5 bases). Germline loops: CDR1 MGHRA, CDR2 YSYEKL. The CDR3 extends over 17 amino acids. Written as DNA, the CDR3 is TGCGCCAGTAGCCAAAGTCCAGGAGCCACTGGGGCCAACGTCCTGACCTTC. Encoded protein: CASSQSPGATGANVLTF.

V usage is TRBV11-3 and J usage is TRBJ2-3; D not resolved. This CDR3 has 13 amino acids. Germline-derived CDR1 and CDR2 are SGHNT and YENEEA. The V end was cut by 4 bases, the J end by 5 bases, with 10 bases between. CDR3 sequence: CASSCGEEDTQYF. The CDR3 nucleotides are TGTGCCAGCAGCTGTGGTGAGGAAGATACGCAGTATTTT.

This clonotype was detected once. This may be a read error, as it is one base from a much larger clone. The chain uses TRBV16 and TRBJ2-1; 11 nucleotides agree with TRBD2. Germline CDR1 KGHSY, CDR2 FQNENV. Germline trimming cut 3 bases from V and 5 bases from J; bases unmatched to any gene: 0. The CDR3 extends over 14 amino acids. For the CDR3, the DNA is TGTGCCAGCAGCCAGGGACTAGCGGACAATGAGCAGTTCTTC. It encodes CASSQGLADNEQFF.

This clonotype has ten or more counts. The chain is built from TRBV13 and TRBJ2-1, with D possibly matching TRBD1 (5 bases). CDR3 size: 11 residues. The germline V and J ends were trimmed by 0 bases and 15 bases, with 9 bases remaining between them. Germline values: CDR1 PRHDT, CDR2 FYEKMQ (reference sequence). The CDR3 region is CASSLGQGPFF. The CDR3 coding sequence is TGTGCCAGCAGCTTAGGCCAGGGTCCGTTCTTC.

As regards this clonotype: No conserved phenylalanine or tryptophan is present at the end of the CDR3, so a read error is the likely explanation. The genes are TRBV28 and TRBJ2-7; tentative D call: TRBD1 (7 bases). V lost 7 bases and J 3 bases, leaving 16 bases between the germline ends. This CDR3 contains 14 residues. The germline gives CDR1 MDHEN, CDR2 SYDVKM. In DNA, the CDR3 is TGTGCCAGCACCAGGGGGGCAGGGGGCTACGAGCAGTACATC. This gives the protein CASTRGAGGYEQYI.

As for this clonotype: An end of the junction differs from the germline gene, which may be a read error. The chain carries TRBV4-1 and TRBJ2-1, with 10 bases fitting TRBD2. This CDR3 contains 16 residues. Germline V gene lookup returns CDR1 MGHRA and CDR2 YSYEKL. CDR3 amino acids: CASSQAGTSVYNEEFF. DNA of the CDR3: TGCGCCAGTAGCCAAGCCGGGACTAGCGTCTACAATGAGGAGTTCTTC.